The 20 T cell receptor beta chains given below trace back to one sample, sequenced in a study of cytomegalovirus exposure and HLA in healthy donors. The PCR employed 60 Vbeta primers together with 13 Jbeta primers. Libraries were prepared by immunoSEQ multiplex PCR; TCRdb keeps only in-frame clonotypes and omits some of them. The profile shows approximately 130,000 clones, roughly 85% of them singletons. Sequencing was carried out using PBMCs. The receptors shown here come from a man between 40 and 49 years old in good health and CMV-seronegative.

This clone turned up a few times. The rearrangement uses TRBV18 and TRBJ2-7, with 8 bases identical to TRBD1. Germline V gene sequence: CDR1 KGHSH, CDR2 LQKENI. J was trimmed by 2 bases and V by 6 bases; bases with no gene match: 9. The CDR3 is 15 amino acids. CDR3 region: CASSPGTGQPYEQYF. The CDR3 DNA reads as TGTGCCAGCTCCCCCGGGACAGGCCAACCCTACGAGCAGTACTTC.

The CDR3 loop is CASISGRASSYEQYF. The CDR3 DNA follows: TGTGCCAGCATTAGCGGGAGGGCGAGCTCCTACGAGCAGTACTTC. The chain links TRBV6-1 to TRBJ2-7, with TRBD2 matching over 11 bases. The trim removed 7 bases at V and 0 bases at J, leaving 5 bases unmatched. This CDR3 region has 15 residues. Germline assignment: CDR1 MNHNS and CDR2 SASEGT.

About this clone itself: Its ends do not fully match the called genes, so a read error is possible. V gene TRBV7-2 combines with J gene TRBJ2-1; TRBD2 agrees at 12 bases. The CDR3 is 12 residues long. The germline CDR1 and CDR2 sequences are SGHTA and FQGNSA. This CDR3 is CASRPLAGGLIF. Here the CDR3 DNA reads TGTGCCAGCAGACCTCTAGCGGGGGGGCTTATCTTC.

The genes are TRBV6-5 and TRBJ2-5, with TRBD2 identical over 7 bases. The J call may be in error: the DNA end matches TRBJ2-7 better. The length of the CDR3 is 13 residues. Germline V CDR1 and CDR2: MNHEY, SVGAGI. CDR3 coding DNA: TGTGCCAGCAGCGACTCGGGGGGAAACGAGCAGTACTTC. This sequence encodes CASSDSGGNEQYF.

CDR3 DNA: TGTGCCAGCAGTTTAAGACATAACTCCTACGAGCAGTACTTC. This gives the protein CASSLRHNSYEQYF. This chain joins TRBV27 and TRBJ2-7; D call uncertain. The germline V gene encodes CDR1 MNHEY and CDR2 SMNVEV (reference sequence). This CDR3 has 14 amino acids. Trimming cost V 2 bases and J 0 bases, with 8 bases left between them.

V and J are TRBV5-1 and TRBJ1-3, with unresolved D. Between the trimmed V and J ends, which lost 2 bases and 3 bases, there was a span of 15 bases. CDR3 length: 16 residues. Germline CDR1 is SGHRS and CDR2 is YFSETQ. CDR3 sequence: CASSLTASLYGNTIYF. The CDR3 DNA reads TGCGCCAGCAGCTTAACTGCTTCTCTCTATGGAAACACCATATATTTT.

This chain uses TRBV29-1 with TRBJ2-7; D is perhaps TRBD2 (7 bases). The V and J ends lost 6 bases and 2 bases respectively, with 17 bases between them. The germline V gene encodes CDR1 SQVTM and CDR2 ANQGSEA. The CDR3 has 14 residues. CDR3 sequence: CSVSRGADPYEQYF. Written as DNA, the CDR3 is TGCAGCGTCTCCCGGGGGGCCGATCCCTACGAGCAGTACTTC.

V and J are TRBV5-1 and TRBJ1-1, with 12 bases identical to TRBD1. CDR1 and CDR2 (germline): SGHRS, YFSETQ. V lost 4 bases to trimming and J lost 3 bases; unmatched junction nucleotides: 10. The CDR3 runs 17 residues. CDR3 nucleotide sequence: TGCGCCAGCAGCCCACGGGACAGGGGGCGCCGGGACACTGAAGCTTTCTTT. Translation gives CASSPRDRGRRDTEAFF.

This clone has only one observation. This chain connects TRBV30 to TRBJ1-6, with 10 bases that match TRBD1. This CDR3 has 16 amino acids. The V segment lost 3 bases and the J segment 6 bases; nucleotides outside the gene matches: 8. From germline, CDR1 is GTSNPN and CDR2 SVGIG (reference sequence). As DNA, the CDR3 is TGTGCCTGGAGCCCGACAGGGGGCCTATTTAATTCACCCCTCCACTTT. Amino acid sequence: CAWSPTGGLFNSPLHF.

In DNA form, the CDR3 reads TGCGCCAGCAGCTTGGCTACTAGTACCAATGAGCAGTTCTTC. Translating gives CASSLATSTNEQFF. The chain combines TRBV5-1 with TRBJ2-1; a weak D match, TRBD2 (5 bases). The CDR3 totals 14 residues. V was trimmed by 0 bases and J by 6 bases, leaving 10 bases between them. Germline CDR1 is SGHRS and CDR2 is YFSETQ.

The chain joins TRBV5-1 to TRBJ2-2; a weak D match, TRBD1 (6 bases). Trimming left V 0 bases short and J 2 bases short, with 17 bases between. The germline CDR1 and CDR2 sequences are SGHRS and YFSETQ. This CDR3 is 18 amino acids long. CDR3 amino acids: CASSLVLSGRGNTGELFF. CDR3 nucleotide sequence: TGCGCCAGCAGCTTGGTTTTATCGGGCAGGGGAAACACCGGGGAGCTGTTTTTT.

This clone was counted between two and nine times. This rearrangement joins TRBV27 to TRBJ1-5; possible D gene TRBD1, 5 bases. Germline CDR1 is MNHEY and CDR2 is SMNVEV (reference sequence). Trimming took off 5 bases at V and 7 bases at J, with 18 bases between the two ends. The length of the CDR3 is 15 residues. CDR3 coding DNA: TGTGCCAGCAGTCACCGGCCGGGGGGAGACCAGCCCCAGCATTTT. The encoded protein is CASSHRPGGDQPQHF.

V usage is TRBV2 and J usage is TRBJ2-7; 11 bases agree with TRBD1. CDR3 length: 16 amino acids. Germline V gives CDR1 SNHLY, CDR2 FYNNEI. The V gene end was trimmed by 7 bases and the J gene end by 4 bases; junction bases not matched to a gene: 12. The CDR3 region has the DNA TGTGCCAGCACCTTTGACGTCGGACAGGGGGCTTACGAGCAGTACTTC. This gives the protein CASTFDVGQGAYEQYF.

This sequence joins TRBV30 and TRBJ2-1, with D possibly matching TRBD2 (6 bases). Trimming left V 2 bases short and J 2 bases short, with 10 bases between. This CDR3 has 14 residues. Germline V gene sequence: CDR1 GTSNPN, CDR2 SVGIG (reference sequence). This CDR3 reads CAWSYGSPYNEQFF. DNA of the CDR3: TGTGCCTGGAGTTACGGGAGTCCCTACAATGAGCAGTTCTTC.

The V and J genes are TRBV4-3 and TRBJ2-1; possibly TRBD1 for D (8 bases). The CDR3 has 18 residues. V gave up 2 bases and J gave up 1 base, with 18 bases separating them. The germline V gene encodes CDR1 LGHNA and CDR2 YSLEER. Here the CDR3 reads CASSQLQGAGASYNEQFF. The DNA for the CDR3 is TGCGCCAGCAGCCAACTCCAGGGGGCGGGGGCGTCCTACAATGAGCAGTTCTTC.

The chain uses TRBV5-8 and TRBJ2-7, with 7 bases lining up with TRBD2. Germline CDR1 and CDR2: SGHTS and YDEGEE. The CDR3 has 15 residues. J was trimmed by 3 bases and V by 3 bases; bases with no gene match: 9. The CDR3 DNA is TGTGCCAGCAGCTCCTTTTGGGGAGGGGACTACGAGCAGTACTTC. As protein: CASSSFWGGDYEQYF. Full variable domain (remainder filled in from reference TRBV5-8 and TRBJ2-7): EAGVTQSPTHLIKTRGQQATLRCSPISGHTSVYWYQQALGLGLQFLLWYDEGEERNRGNFPPRFSGRQFPNYSSELNVNALELEDSALYLCASSSFWGGDYEQYFGPGTRLTVT.

The chain's CDR3 is CASSLDRVGGNTIYF. DNA of the CDR3: TGTGCCAGCAGCCTCGACAGGGTCGGTGGAAACACCATATATTTT. The rearrangement links TRBV7-2 to TRBJ1-3; 7 bases fit TRBD1. Per germline, CDR1 SGHTA and CDR2 FQGNSA. V shed 5 bases and J 3 bases; nucleotides not matched to a gene: 7. The CDR3 length is 15 residues.

CDR3 in DNA: TGTGCCAGCAGCTTCCTTAGGACAGGAGGTAACTATGGCTACACCTTC. Translation gives CASSFLRTGGNYGYTF. The chain uses TRBV5-6 and TRBJ1-2; 7 bases are shared with TRBD1. CDR1 and CDR2 from the germline V gene are SGHDT and YYEEEE. CDR3 length: 16 residues. V lost 2 bases, J lost 1 base, and 8 bases stayed unmatched. The full variable domain, its missing parts supplied by reference TRBV5-6 and TRBJ1-2, is DAGVTQSPTHLIKTRGQQVTLRCSPKSGHDTVSWYQQALGQGPQFIFQYYEEEERQRGNFPDRFSGHQFPNYSSELNVNALLLGDSALYLCASSFLRTGGNYGYTFGSGTRLTVV.

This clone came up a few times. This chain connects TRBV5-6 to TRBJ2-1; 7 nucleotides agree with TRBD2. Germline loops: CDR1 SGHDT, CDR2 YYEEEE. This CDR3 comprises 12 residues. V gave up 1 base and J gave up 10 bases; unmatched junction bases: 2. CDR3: CASSLTGGEQFF. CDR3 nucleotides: TGTGCCAGCAGCTTGACCGGGGGGGAGCAGTTCTTC. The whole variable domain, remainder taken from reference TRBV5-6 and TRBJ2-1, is DAGVTQSPTHLIKTRGQQVTLRCSPKSGHDTVSWYQQALGQGPQFIFQYYEEEERQRGNFPDRFSGHQFPNYSSELNVNALLLGDSALYLCASSLTGGEQFFGPGTRLTVL.

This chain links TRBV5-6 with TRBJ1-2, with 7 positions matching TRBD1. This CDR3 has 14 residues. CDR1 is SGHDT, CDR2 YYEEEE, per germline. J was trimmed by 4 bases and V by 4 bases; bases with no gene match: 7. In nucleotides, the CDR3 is TGTGCCAGCAGCCGAACTACAGGGGCCTATGGCTACACCTTC. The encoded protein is CASSRTTGAYGYTF.